This entry lists 21 T cell receptor beta chains sequenced from one sample in a study of cytomegalovirus exposure and HLA in healthy donors. The PCR employed 60 Vbeta primers together with 13 Jbeta primers. Assay: immunoSEQ multiplex PCR; the TCRdb copy retains only in-frame clones and omits some. The table records about 95,000 clones, around three quarters of them present only once. Sequenced input: PBMCs. The receptors were gathered from a woman in her forties or fifties in good health and CMV-seropositive.

This clone appeared a single time. V usage is TRBV5-1 and J usage is TRBJ2-3; D unresolved. With 0 bases removed from V and 0 bases from J, the gap between germline ends came to 20 bases. The CDR3 totals 19 residues. The germline V gene has CDR1 SGHRS and CDR2 YFSETQ. In DNA, the CDR3 is TGCGCCAGCAGCTTGGCCAAGACTTCTACCCCACCTAGCACAGATACGCAGTATTTT. Protein product: CASSLAKTSTPPSTDTQYF. Using reference TRBV5-1 and TRBJ2-3 for the parts outside the CDR3, the full variable domain is KAGVTQTPRYLIKTRGQQVTLSCSPISGHRSVSWYQQTPGQGLQFLFEYFSETQRNKGNFPGRFSGRQFSNSRSEMNVSTLELGDSALYLCASSLAKTSTPPSTDTQYFGPGTRLTVL.

This chain joins TRBV27 and TRBJ1-2; D perhaps matches TRBD1 (5 bases). CDR3 length: 13 amino acids. The germline gives CDR1 MNHEY, CDR2 SMNVEV (reference sequence). V was cut by 6 bases and J by 4 bases, with 12 bases left in between. In nucleotides, the CDR3 is TGTGCCAGCAGACCAGGGTTCACCTATGGCTACACCTTC. As protein: CASRPGFTYGYTF.

The V gene is TRBV6-1, the J gene TRBJ2-7; 7 bases align to TRBD2. The V and J ends lost 1 base and 0 bases, in that order; junction bases with no gene match: 18. Germline-derived CDR1 and CDR2 are MNHNS and SASEGT. This CDR3 comprises 20 residues. CDR3 sequence: CASSEDPRVSGSSSSYEQYF. CDR3 nucleotides: TGTGCCAGCAGTGAAGACCCCCGGGTTAGCGGGTCCTCTAGCTCCTACGAGCAGTACTTC.

A note on this clone: At one end the junction does not follow the germline gene, possibly because of a read error. The chain has TRBV5-1 and TRBJ2-7; 7 bases align to TRBD2. Germline values: CDR1 SGHRS, CDR2 YFSETQ. The CDR3 sequence is 14 residues long. CDR3 in amino acids: CASSLAGSGYEQYF. The CDR3 DNA follows: TGTGCCAGCAGCTTGGCCGGTAGCGGGTACGAGCAGTACTTC. Full variable domain (rest looked up from reference TRBV5-1 and TRBJ2-7): KAGVTQTPRYLIKTRGQQVTLSCSPISGHRSVSWYQQTPGQGLQFLFEYFSETQRNKGNFPGRFSGRQFSNSRSEMNVSTLELGDSALYLCASSLAGSGYEQYFGPGTRLTVT.

This clone was counted a few times. V is TRBV2 and J is TRBJ2-7; 8 bases line up with TRBD2. The germline V gene encodes CDR1 SNHLY and CDR2 FYNNEI. J lost 13 bases, V lost 10 bases, and 18 bases had no gene match. The CDR3 is made up of 13 amino acids. The CDR3 protein is CATHREGPTGVYF. The CDR3 DNA sequence: TGTGCCACCCACCGGGAGGGCCCTACGGGGGTCTACTTC.

This chain uses TRBV28 with TRBJ1-5, with D possibly TRBD1 on 5 matching bases. Germline V CDR1 and CDR2: MDHEN, SYDVKM. CDR3 length: 14 residues. V dropped 6 bases and J dropped 0 bases, with 9 bases sitting between them. DNA of the CDR3: TGTGCCAGCAGCCGGGACTATAGCAATCAGCCCCAGCATTTT. Translating gives CASSRDYSNQPQHF.

V and J are TRBV28 and TRBJ1-1; 9 bases fit TRBD1. Germline values: CDR1 MDHEN, CDR2 SYDVKM. V lost 5 bases, J lost 8 bases, and 9 bases stayed unmatched. CDR3 size: 14 residues. The CDR3 DNA reads as TGTGCCAGCAGTCCCCCGGGACAGGGTCTAGAAGCTTTCTTT. Amino acids: CASSPPGQGLEAFF. Drawing the rest from reference TRBV28 and TRBJ1-1, the complete variable domain is DVKVTQSSRYLVKRTGEKVFLECVQDMDHENMFWYRQDPGLGLRLIYFSYDVKMKEKGDIPEGYSVSREKKERFSLILESASTNQTSMYLCASSPPGQGLEAFFGQGTRLTVV.

This clone was counted a single time. The chain links TRBV11-2 to TRBJ2-7; TRBD2 matches at 7 bases. V dropped 2 bases and J dropped 3; count of bases not matched to a gene: 13. This CDR3 has 17 amino acids. The germline V gene encodes CDR1 SGHAT and CDR2 FQNNGV. The CDR3 bases are TGTGCCAGCAGCTTAAGAGTTGGGGCTAGCGGCAACTACGAGCAGTACTTC. Translated: CASSLRVGASGNYEQYF.

The chain is built from TRBV7-9 and TRBJ1-1; a possible D gene is TRBD1 (5 bases). Trimming removed 5 bases from V and 5 bases from J, with 6 bases in between. There are 11 residues in the CDR3. Per the germline V gene, CDR1 is SEHNR and CDR2 is FQNEAQ (reference sequence). For the CDR3, the DNA is TGTGCCAGCAGCGGGGGGACTGAAGCTTTCTTT. Translation: CASSGGTEAFF. The full variable domain, rest sourced from reference TRBV7-9 and TRBJ1-1, is DTGVSQNPRHKITKRGQNVTFRCDPISEHNRLYWYRQTLGQGPEFLTYFQNEAQLEKSRLLSDRFSAERPKGSFSTLEIQRTEQGDSAMYLCASSGGTEAFFGQGTRLTVV.

The rearrangement joins TRBV7-3 to TRBJ2-7; 11 nucleotides align to TRBD1. V gave up 2 bases and J gave up 5 bases; unmatched junction bases: 2. The CDR3 is 14 amino acids. Germline assignment: CDR1 SGHTA and CDR2 FQGTGA. CDR3 loop: CASSLQGQGDEQYF. CDR3 sequence (DNA): TGTGCCAGCAGCTTACAGGGACAGGGGGACGAGCAGTACTTC.

The V gene is TRBV5-1, the J gene TRBJ2-5; the match to TRBD1 covers 7 bases. J lost 4 bases, V lost 0 bases, and 3 bases had no gene match. CDR1 and CDR2 (germline): SGHRS, YFSETQ. The CDR3 is 14 residues long. The CDR3 DNA is TGCGCCAGCAGCTTGGGGCAGGGGGTAGAGACCCAGTACTTC. Protein product: CASSLGQGVETQYF. The variable domain in full, completed from reference TRBV5-1 and TRBJ2-5, reads KAGVTQTPRYLIKTRGQQVTLSCSPISGHRSVSWYQQTPGQGLQFLFEYFSETQRNKGNFPGRFSGRQFSNSRSEMNVSTLELGDSALYLCASSLGQGVETQYFGPGTRLLVL.

This chain connects TRBV2 to TRBJ2-3, with a possible D match to TRBD1 (5 bases). Between the trimmed V and J ends, which lost 4 bases and 2 bases, there was a span of 10 bases. The CDR3 consists of 14 residues. Germline V gene data show CDR1 as SNHLY and CDR2 as FYNNEI. The CDR3 region has the DNA TGTGCCAGCAGTGTAGACAGTTACACAGATACGCAGTATTTT. Translated, it gives CASSVDSYTDTQYF.

The rearrangement uses TRBV30 and TRBJ2-7; TRBD1 matches at 7 bases. CDR3 length: 14 amino acids. The germline V gene has CDR1 GTSNPN and CDR2 SVGIG (reference sequence). With V trimmed by 1 base and J by 3 bases, 6 bases remained unmatched. The CDR3: CAWSGGQILYEQYF. The CDR3 DNA reads TGTGCCTGGAGTGGGGGACAGATACTCTACGAGCAGTACTTC.

J is TRBJ1-1 and V is TRBV11-3, with unresolved D. V was cut by 0 bases and J by 1 base, with 3 bases left in between. CDR1 is SGHNT and CDR2 is YENEEA in the germline V gene. CDR3 length equals 13 residues. The CDR3 sequence is CASSLDRNTEAFF. The CDR3 coding sequence is TGTGCCAGCAGCTTAGACAGGAACACTGAAGCTTTCTTT.

The chain joins TRBV18 to TRBJ2-7; weak D call: TRBD1 (6 bases). Germline-derived CDR1 and CDR2 are KGHSH and LQKENI. This CDR3 comprises 13 residues. Trimming took off 0 bases at V and 3 bases at J, with 6 bases between the two ends. CDR3 loop: CASSPPGHYEQYF. CDR3 nucleotides: TGTGCCAGCTCACCACCGGGACACTACGAGCAGTACTTC.

This clone was found a few times. The gene calls are TRBV19 and TRBJ1-2; D is undetermined. From germline, CDR1 is LNHDA and CDR2 SQIVND (reference sequence). V was shortened by 5 bases and J by 5 bases, with 21 bases between the two germline ends. The CDR3 is 16 amino acids. For the CDR3, the DNA is TGTGCCAGTAGTCTCCCTCGCGCCGCTCCAACTTATGGCTACACCTTC. This codes for CASSLPRAAPTYGYTF.

The chain links TRBV28 to TRBJ1-3, with D maybe TRBD1 (6 bases). The V gene lost 5 bases and the J gene lost 3 bases, with 11 bases spanning the gap. The germline gives CDR1 MDHEN, CDR2 SYDVKM. This CDR3 region has 14 residues. DNA of the CDR3: TGTGCCAGCAGTCCGGGGGGCTTTGGAAACACCATATATTTT. This sequence encodes CASSPGGFGNTIYF.

The chain is built from TRBV27 and TRBJ2-3; 7 bases are a match to TRBD2. The CDR3 has 16 residues. V shed 2 bases, J shed 2 bases, and the junction held 7 bases outside the gene matches. CDR1 MNHEY and CDR2 SMNVEV come from the germline V gene (reference sequence). This chain's CDR3 is CASSLETGGLTDTQYF. CDR3 coding DNA: TGTGCCAGCAGTTTAGAGACGGGGGGACTCACAGATACGCAGTATTTT.

The chain carries TRBV9 and TRBJ2-1, with D hard to call. V lost 2 bases, J lost 5 bases, and 11 bases lay in between. The CDR3 loop spans 14 amino acids. In germline, CDR1 is SGDLS, CDR2 YYNGEE. The CDR3 protein is CASSVVLGHNEQFF. CDR3 DNA: TGTGCCAGCAGCGTTGTCTTGGGCCACAATGAGCAGTTCTTC.

The V and J genes are TRBV14 and TRBJ2-3, with 8 bases that match TRBD2. The CDR3 is 14 residues long. V lost 5 bases, J lost 4 bases, and 5 bases stayed unmatched. Looked up from germline, CDR1 is SGHDN and CDR2 is FVKESK. Here the CDR3 reads CASSKTSEADTQYF. For the CDR3, the DNA is TGTGCCAGCAGCAAGACTAGCGAAGCAGATACGCAGTATTTT.

Here the CDR3 DNA reads TGTGCCAGCAGAACCGGGACAGGGGGTACTGAAGCTTTCTTT. This sequence encodes CASRTGTGGTEAFF. The V gene is TRBV6-5, the J gene TRBJ1-1; TRBD1 aligns across 11 bases. Trimming cost V 6 bases and J 5 bases; bases outside gene matches: 5. This CDR3 contains 14 residues. The germline V gene encodes CDR1 MNHEY and CDR2 SVGAGI.